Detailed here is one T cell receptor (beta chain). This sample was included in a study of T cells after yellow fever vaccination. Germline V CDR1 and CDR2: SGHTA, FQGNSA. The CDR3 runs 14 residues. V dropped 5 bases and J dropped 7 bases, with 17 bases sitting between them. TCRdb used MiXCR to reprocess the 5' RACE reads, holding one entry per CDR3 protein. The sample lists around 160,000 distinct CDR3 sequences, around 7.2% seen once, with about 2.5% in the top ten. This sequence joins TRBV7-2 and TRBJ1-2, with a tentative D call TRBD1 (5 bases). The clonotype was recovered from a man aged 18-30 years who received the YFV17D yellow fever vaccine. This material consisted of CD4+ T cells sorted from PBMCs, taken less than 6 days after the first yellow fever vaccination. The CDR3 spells CASSLAGGLGGYTF. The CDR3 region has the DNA TGTGCCAGCAGCCTGGCCGGGGGTTTGGGTGGCTACACCTTC.